This T cell receptor (beta chain) was profiled in a study of cytomegalovirus exposure and HLA in healthy donors. Concerning this clone itself: Its target is unknown.

Study-level points and caveats: The likely origin of a cluster of highly shared sequence variants was a sequencing artifact. Some TCR beta chains (approximately 180 of them) were listed as cytomegalovirus-associated. A later analysis linked a missense variant in DCLRE1C to the trimming of TCR beta V and J genes. Confirmation was obtained in vitro that a few CMV-associated chains are specific for CMV antigens.

It was with 60 Vbeta and 13 Jbeta primers that the PCR ran. Profiling relied on immunoSEQ multiplex PCR, and the TCRdb table lists in-frame clones only, not all of them. This table has 150,000 to 200,000 clones, around 76% appearing once. The germline V and J ends were trimmed by 0 bases and 1 base, with 13 bases remaining between them. CDR1 is LGHNA and CDR2 is YSLEER in the germline V gene. The CDR3 totals 17 residues. The chain joins TRBV4-3 to TRBJ1-5; no reliable D call. This receptor was taken from a woman in her thirties in good health and CMV-seropositive. Sample: PBMCs. CDR3 amino acids: CASSQDYGRGSNQPQHF. DNA for the CDR3: TGCGCCAGCAGCCAAGATTATGGCAGAGGGAGCAATCAGCCCCAGCATTTT.